In this sample, the clone carrying this TCR beta chain turned up many times. Time point described: longitudinal time-point 3. These data belong to a study of neurological immune-mediated disorders. As for the cDNA, it was generated by 5'RACE with 10-nucleotide random UMIs. From 15-18 subjects, every sequencing run obtained over 170 million TCR-beta sequences. TCRdb fed the 5' RACE reads into MiXCR, producing one record per CDR3 protein. Here the sample spans some 43,000 distinct CDR3 sequences, approximately 12% being singletons. The sequenced material came from PBMCs. This clonotype was obtained from a male donor with HTLV-1-associated myelopathy (HAM/TSP).

The chain's CDR3 is CASSQGHPLLAGPSSYEQYF. CDR3 bases: TGTGCCAGCAGTCAGGGACACCCACTACTAGCGGGACCAAGCTCCTACGAGCAGTACTTC. This rearrangement joins TRBV28 to TRBJ2-7; the match to TRBD2 covers 10 bases. V shed 5 bases, J shed 0 bases, and the junction held 19 bases outside the gene matches. Germline V gene lookup returns CDR1 MDHEN and CDR2 SYDVKM. The CDR3 runs 20 residues.